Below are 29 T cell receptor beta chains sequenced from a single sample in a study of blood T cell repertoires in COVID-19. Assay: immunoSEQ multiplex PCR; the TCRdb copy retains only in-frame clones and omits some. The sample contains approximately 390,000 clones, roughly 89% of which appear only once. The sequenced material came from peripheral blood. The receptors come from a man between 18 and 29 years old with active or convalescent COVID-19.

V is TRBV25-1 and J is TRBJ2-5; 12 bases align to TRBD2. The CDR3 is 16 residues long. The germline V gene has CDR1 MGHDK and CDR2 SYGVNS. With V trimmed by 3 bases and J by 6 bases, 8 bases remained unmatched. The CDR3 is CASSDTVLAGGQTQYF. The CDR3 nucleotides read TGTGCCAGCAGTGATACCGTCCTAGCGGGGGGGCAGACCCAGTACTTC.

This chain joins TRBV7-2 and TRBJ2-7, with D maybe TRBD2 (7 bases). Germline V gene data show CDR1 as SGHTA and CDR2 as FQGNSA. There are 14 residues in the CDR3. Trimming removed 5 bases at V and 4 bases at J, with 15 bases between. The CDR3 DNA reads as TGTGCCAGCAGCAGCCGGGGGGCGCCGTACGAGCAGTACTTC. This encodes CASSSRGAPYEQYF.

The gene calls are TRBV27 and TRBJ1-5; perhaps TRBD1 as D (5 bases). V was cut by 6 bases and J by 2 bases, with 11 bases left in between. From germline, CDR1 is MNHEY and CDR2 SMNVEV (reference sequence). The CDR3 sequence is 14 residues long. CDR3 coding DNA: TGTGCCAGCAGGCAGGGTCATGGCAATCAGCCCCAGCATTTT. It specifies CASRQGHGNQPQHF.

CDR3 in DNA: TGTGCCAGTAGGGAGGAGAGCTTTAACTATGGCTACACCTTC. This sequence encodes CASREESFNYGYTF. The V gene is TRBV19, the J gene TRBJ1-2; D uncertain. The CDR3 has 14 residues. Germline V CDR1 and CDR2: LNHDA, SQIVND (reference sequence). V gave up 6 bases and J gave up 1 base, with 12 bases separating them.

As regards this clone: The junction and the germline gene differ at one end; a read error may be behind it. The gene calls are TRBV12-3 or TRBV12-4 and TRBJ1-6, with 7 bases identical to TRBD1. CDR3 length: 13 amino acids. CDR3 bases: TGTGCCAGCAGTTACAGGGGATATTCACCCCTTCACTTT. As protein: CASSYRGYSPLHF.

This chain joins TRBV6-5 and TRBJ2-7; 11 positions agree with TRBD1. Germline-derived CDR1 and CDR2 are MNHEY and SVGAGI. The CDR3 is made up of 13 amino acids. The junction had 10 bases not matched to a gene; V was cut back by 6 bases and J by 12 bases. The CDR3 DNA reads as TGTGCCAGCAGGGCCGGACAGGGGGCCCCTGGGTACTTC. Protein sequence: CASRAGQGAPGYF.

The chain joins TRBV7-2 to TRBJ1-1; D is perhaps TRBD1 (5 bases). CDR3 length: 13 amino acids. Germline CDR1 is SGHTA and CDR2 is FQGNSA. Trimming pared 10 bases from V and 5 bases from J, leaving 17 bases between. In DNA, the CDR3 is TGTGCCACCCTCTTTGGGGGAGGGACTGAAGCTTTCTTT. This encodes CATLFGGGTEAFF.

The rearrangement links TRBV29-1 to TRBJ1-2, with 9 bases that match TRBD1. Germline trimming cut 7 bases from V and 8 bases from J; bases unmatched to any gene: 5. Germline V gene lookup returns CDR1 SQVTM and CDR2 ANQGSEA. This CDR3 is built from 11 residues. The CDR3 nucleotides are TGCAGCGGAAAGGACAGGGGAGGCTACACCTTC. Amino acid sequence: CSGKDRGGYTF. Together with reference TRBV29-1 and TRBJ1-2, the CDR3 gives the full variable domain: SAVISQKPSRDICQRGTSLTIQCQVDSQVTMMFWYRQQPGQSLTLIATANQGSEATYESGFVIDKFPISRPNLTFSTLTVSNMSPEDSSIYLCSGKDRGGYTFGSGTRLTVV.

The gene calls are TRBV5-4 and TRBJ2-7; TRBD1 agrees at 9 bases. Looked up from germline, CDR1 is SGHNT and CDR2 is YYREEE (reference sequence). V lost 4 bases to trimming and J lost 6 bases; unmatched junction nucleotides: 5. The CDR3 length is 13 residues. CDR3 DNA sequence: TGTGCCAGCAGCCGGACAGGGGTCAGCGAGCAGTACTTC. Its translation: CASSRTGVSEQYF.

The CDR3 DNA reads TGCGCCAGCAGCCAAGAATCTTCCTCTGGAAACACCATATATTTT. Its translation is CASSQESSSGNTIYF. The chain joins TRBV4-1 to TRBJ1-3; D remains ambiguous. Germline assignment: CDR1 MGHRA and CDR2 YSYEKL. V shed 0 bases and J shed 0 bases, with 6 bases lying between them. CDR3 size: 15 residues.

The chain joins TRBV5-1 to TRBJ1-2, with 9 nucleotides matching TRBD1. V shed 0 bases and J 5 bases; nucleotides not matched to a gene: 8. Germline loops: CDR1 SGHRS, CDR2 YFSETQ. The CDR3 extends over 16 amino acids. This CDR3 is CASSLDTTGGLYGYTF. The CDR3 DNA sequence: TGCGCCAGCAGCTTGGATACGACAGGGGGATTGTATGGCTACACCTTC. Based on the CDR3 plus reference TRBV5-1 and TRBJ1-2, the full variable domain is KAGVTQTPRYLIKTRGQQVTLSCSPISGHRSVSWYQQTPGQGLQFLFEYFSETQRNKGNFPGRFSGRQFSNSRSEMNVSTLELGDSALYLCASSLDTTGGLYGYTFGSGTRLTVV.

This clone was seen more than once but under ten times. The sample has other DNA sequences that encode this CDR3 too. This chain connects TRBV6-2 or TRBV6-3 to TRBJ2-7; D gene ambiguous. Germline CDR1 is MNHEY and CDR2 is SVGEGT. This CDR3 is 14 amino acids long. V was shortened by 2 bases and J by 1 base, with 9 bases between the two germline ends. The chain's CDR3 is CASSYLASSYEQYF. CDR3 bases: TGTGCCAGCAGTTACCTGGCTTCGTCCTACGAGCAGTACTTC.

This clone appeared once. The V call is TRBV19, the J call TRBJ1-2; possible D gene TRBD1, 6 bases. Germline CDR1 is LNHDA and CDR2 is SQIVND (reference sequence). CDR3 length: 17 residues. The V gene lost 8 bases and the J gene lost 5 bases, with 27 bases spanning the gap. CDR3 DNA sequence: TGTGCCAGTCTACCCTCCTCTCGGACAGCCCCCCTTTATGGCTACACCTTC. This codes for CASLPSSRTAPLYGYTF.

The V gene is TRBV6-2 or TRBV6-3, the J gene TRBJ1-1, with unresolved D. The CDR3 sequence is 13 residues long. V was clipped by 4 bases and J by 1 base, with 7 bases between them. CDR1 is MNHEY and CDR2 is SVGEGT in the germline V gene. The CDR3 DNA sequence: TGTGCCAGCAGTTTGCAGAAGAACACTGAAGCTTTCTTT. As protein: CASSLQKNTEAFF.

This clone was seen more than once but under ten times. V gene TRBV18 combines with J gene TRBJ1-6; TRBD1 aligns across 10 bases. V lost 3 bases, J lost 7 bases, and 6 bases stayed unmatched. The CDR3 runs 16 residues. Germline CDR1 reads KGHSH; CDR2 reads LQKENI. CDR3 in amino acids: CASSPPRGQGNSPLHF. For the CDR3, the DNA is TGTGCCAGCTCACCCCCGAGGGGACAGGGGAATTCACCCCTCCACTTT. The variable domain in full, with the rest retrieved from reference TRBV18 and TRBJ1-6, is NAGVMQNPRHLVRRRGQEARLRCSPMKGHSHVYWYRQLPEEGLKFMVYLQKENIIDESGMPKERFSAEFPKEGPSILRIQQVVRGDSAAYFCASSPPRGQGNSPLHFGNGTRLTVT.

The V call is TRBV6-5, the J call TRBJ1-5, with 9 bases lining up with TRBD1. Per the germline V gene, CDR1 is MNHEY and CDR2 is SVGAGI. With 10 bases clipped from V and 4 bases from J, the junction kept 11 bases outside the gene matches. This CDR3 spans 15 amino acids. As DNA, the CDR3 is TGTGCCACCGCCGGGACAGGGACAGGGAATCAGCCCCAGCATTTT. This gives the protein CATAGTGTGNQPQHF.

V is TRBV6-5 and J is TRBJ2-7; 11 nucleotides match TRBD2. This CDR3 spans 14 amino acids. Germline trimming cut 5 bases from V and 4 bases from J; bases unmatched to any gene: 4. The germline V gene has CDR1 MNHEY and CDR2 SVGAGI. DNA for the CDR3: TGTGCCAGCAGTCGGGTAGCGGGAGGGTACGAGCAGTACTTC. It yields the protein CASSRVAGGYEQYF.

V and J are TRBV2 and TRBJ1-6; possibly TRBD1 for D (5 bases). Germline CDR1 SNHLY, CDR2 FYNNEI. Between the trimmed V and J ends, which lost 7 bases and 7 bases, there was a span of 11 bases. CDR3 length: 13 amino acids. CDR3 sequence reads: CASTQEGNSPLHF. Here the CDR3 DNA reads TGTGCCAGCACCCAGGAGGGGAATTCACCCCTCCACTTT.

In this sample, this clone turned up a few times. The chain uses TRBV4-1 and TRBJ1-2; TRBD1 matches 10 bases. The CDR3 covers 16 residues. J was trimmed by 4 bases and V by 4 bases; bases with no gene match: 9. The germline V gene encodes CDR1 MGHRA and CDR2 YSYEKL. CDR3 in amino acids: CASSLSKGQGFYGYTF. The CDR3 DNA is TGCGCCAGCAGCCTGAGTAAGGGACAGGGGTTCTATGGCTACACCTTC.

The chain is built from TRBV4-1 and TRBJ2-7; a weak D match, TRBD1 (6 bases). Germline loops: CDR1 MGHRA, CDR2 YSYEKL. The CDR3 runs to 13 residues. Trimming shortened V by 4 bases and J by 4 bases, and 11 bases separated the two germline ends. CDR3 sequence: CASSPTTGYEQYF. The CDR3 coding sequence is TGCGCCAGCAGCCCTACCACAGGGTACGAGCAGTACTTC.

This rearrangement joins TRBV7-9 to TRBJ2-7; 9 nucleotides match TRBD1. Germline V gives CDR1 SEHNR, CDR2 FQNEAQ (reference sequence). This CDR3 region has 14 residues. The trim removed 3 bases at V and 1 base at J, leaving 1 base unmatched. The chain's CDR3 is CASSFGTGSYEQYF. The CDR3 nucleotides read TGTGCCAGCAGCTTCGGGACAGGGTCCTACGAGCAGTACTTC. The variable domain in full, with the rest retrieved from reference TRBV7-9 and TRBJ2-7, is DTGVSQNPRHKITKRGQNVTFRCDPISEHNRLYWYRQTLGQGPEFLTYFQNEAQLEKSRLLSDRFSAERPKGSFSTLEIQRTEQGDSAMYLCASSFGTGSYEQYFGPGTRLTVT.

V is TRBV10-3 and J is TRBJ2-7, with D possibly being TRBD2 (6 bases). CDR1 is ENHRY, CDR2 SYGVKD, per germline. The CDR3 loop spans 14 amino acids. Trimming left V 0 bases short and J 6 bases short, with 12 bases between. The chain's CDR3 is CAISESTLGGEQYF. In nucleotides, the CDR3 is TGTGCCATCAGTGAGTCGACTCTGGGGGGCGAGCAGTACTTC.

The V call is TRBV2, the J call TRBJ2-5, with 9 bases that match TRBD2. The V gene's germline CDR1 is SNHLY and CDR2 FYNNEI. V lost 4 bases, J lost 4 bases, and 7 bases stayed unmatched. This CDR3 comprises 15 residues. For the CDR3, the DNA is TGTGCCAGCAGTGGTCTGCGGGGGGGCCGAGAGACCCAGTACTTC. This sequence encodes CASSGLRGGRETQYF.

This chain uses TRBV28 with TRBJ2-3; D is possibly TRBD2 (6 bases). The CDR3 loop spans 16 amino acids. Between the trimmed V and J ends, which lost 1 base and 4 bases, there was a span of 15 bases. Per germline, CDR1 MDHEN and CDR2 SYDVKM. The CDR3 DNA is TGTGCCAGCAGTTTATCGGACATGCGGGGCGCAGATACGCAGTATTTT. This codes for CASSLSDMRGADTQYF.

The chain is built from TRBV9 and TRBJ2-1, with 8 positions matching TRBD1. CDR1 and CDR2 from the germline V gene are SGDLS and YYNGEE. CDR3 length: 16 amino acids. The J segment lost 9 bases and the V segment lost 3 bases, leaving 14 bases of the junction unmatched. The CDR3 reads CASSEEGPTGAGEQFF. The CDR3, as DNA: TGTGCCAGCAGCGAAGAGGGGCCGACAGGGGCGGGTGAGCAGTTCTTC.

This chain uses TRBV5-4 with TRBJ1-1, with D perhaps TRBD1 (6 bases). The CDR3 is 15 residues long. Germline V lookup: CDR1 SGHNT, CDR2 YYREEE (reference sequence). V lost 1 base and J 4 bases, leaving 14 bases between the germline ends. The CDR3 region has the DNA TGTGCCAGCAGCTTGTGGGGCAGGGGTGGCACTGAAGCTTTCTTT. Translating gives CASSLWGRGGTEAFF.

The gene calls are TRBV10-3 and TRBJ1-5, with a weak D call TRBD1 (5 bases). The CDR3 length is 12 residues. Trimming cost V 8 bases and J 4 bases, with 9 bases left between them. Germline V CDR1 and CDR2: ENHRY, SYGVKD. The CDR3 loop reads CAISGGNQPQHF. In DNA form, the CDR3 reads TGTGCCATCTCGGGGGGTAATCAGCCCCAGCATTTT.

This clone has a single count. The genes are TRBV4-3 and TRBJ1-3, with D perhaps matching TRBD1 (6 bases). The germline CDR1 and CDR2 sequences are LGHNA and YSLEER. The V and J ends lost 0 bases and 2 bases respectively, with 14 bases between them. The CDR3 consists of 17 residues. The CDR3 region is CASSQDLWGPTGNTIYF. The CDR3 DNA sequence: TGCGCCAGCAGCCAAGATCTTTGGGGGCCTACTGGAAACACCATATATTTT.

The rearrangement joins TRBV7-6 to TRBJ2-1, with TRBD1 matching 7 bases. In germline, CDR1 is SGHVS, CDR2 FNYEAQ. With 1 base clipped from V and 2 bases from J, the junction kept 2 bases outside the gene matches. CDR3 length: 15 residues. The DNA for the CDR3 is TGTGCCAGCAGCTTAGAGGGGGCCGCCTACAATGAGCAGTTCTTC. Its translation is CASSLEGAAYNEQFF.